The next 19 T cell receptor beta chains were all read from a single sample in a study of T cell repertoires in cytomegalovirus infection. TCRdb re-derived calls from the reads in MiXCR, one entry per CDR3 protein. The profile shows hundreds of thousands of distinct CDR3 sequences, around a third of them singletons. No cognate antigen is known for these TCRs. The sample consisted of cultured PBMCs, taken from culture after CMV antigen stimulation. The receptors derive from a human donor in good health (CMV status not recorded). Some clones in this sample may be carry-over from other donors' samples.

This clonotype has just a few counts. Written as DNA, the CDR3 is TGTGCCAGCAGCTTATTGAGGGCCGGGGAGACCCAGTACTTC. Its protein product is CASSLLRAGETQYF. J is TRBJ2-5 and V is TRBV7-6, with D maybe TRBD2 (5 bases). V lost 2 bases and J 5 bases, leaving 12 bases between the germline ends. CDR3 length: 14 residues. Looked up from germline, CDR1 is SGHVS and CDR2 is FNYEAQ.

The V and J genes are TRBV3-1 and TRBJ2-5; D is unclear. With 3 bases removed from V and 3 bases from J, the gap between germline ends came to 11 bases. CDR3 length equals 14 residues. Germline CDR1 LGHDT, CDR2 YNNKEL (reference sequence). CDR3: CASSHTIRKETQYF. The CDR3, as DNA: TGTGCCAGCAGCCATACGATCCGGAAAGAGACCCAGTACTTC.

This clonotype was counted only a few times. The chain employs TRBV11-2 and TRBJ2-6, with D possibly being TRBD2 (5 bases). The CDR3 totals 15 residues. In germline, CDR1 is SGHAT, CDR2 FQNNGV. V lost 5 bases to trimming and J lost 4 bases, with 12 bases between them. The CDR3 nucleotides read TGTGCCAGCAGCCTGTCTCCGGGAGGGGCCAACGTCCTGACTTTC. Translating gives CASSLSPGGANVLTF.

This clonotype appeared a few times. The rearrangement joins TRBV18 to TRBJ2-2, with D hard to call. The CDR3 has 14 residues. In germline, CDR1 is KGHSH, CDR2 LQKENI. V dropped 1 base and J dropped 7 bases, with 10 bases sitting between them. In DNA form, the CDR3 reads TGTGCCAGCTCACCACGGGTTAGTGACGGGGAGCTGTTTTTT. Protein sequence: CASSPRVSDGELFF. Based on the CDR3 plus reference TRBV18 and TRBJ2-2, the full variable domain is NAGVMQNPRHLVRRRGQEARLRCSPMKGHSHVYWYRQLPEEGLKFMVYLQKENIIDESGMPKERFSAEFPKEGPSILRIQQVVRGDSAAYFCASSPRVSDGELFFGEGSRLTVL.

This clonotype was observed a handful of times. The J gene is TRBJ2-1, the V gene TRBV4-1; 7 bases map to TRBD2. The CDR3 sequence is 18 residues long. The V and J ends lost 2 bases and 0 bases, in that order; junction bases with no gene match: 10. Germline V lookup: CDR1 MGHRA, CDR2 YSYEKL. This CDR3 reads CASSQRMVERGSYNEQFF. In DNA form, the CDR3 reads TGCGCCAGCAGCCAAAGGATGGTAGAGCGGGGCTCCTACAATGAGCAGTTCTTC.

The genes are TRBV7-2 and TRBJ2-3; D uncertain. CDR1 SGHTA and CDR2 FQGNSA come from the germline V gene. The CDR3 totals 15 residues. Deletions cut 5 bases from V and 5 bases from J, with 17 bases between. The chain's CDR3 is CASSPRFALGDTQYF. For the CDR3, the DNA is TGTGCCAGCAGCCCGCGATTCGCGCTGGGAGATACGCAGTATTTT.

This chain connects TRBV28 to TRBJ2-1; a possible D gene is TRBD2 (6 bases). From germline, CDR1 is MDHEN and CDR2 SYDVKM. CDR3 length: 15 amino acids. The germline V and J ends were trimmed by 6 bases and 5 bases, with 17 bases remaining between them. CDR3 protein: CASSRGREFDNEQFF. The CDR3 DNA sequence: TGTGCCAGCAGCCGGGGACGGGAGTTCGACAATGAGCAGTTCTTC.

The chain uses TRBV5-1 and TRBJ1-4; weak D call: TRBD1 (5 bases). Germline CDR1 reads SGHRS; CDR2 reads YFSETQ. The CDR3 has 15 residues. With 2 bases removed from V and 6 bases from J, the gap between germline ends came to 14 bases. The CDR3 protein is CASSFRQGGDEKLFF. The CDR3 DNA is TGCGCCAGCAGCTTCAGGCAGGGCGGGGATGAAAAACTGTTTTTT.

V and J are TRBV2 and TRBJ2-7; TRBD1 matches 7 bases. The CDR3 totals 14 residues. Germline trimming cut 5 bases from V and 3 bases from J; bases unmatched to any gene: 7. CDR1 and CDR2 (germline): SNHLY, FYNNEI. DNA of the CDR3: TGTGCCAGCAGTCTTTACAGGGGAGACTACGAGCAGTACTTC. It specifies CASSLYRGDYEQYF.

The chain is built from TRBV9 and TRBJ2-1; 8 bases agree with TRBD2. This CDR3 has 17 residues. V dropped 0 bases and J dropped 2; count of bases not matched to a gene: 7. The germline V gene encodes CDR1 SGDLS and CDR2 YYNGEE. The CDR3 region is CASSVVDGRATYNEQFF. The DNA for the CDR3 is TGTGCCAGCAGCGTAGTGGACGGGAGGGCCACCTACAATGAGCAGTTCTTC.

The chain recombines TRBV20-1 with TRBJ1-1, with no clear D. CDR1 is DFQATT, CDR2 SNEGSKA, per germline (reference sequence). V was cut by 1 base and J by 1 base, with 13 bases left in between. The CDR3 covers 15 residues. The CDR3 nucleotides are TGCAGTGCTAGAGGCAGTCAGAGTTGGAACACTGAAGCTTTCTTT. This encodes CSARGSQSWNTEAFF.

This sequence joins TRBV7-1 and TRBJ2-7; 12 bases map to TRBD2. TRBV7-1 qualifies as an ORF whose function is uncertain. CDR3 length: 16 amino acids. V lost 3 bases and J lost 4; bases outside the gene matches: 7. CDR3 sequence reads: CASSSPSGRVDYEQYF. CDR3 DNA: TGTGCCAGCAGCTCCCCTAGCGGGAGGGTAGATTACGAGCAGTACTTC.

This clonotype has only a few counts. The V and J genes are TRBV12-3 or TRBV12-4 and TRBJ1-2; D might be TRBD1 (5 bases). The CDR3 contains 14 residues. Trimming shortened V by 5 bases and J by 6 bases, and 16 bases separated the two germline ends. CDR3 amino acids: CASSPQAVSDGYTF. DNA for the CDR3: TGTGCCAGCAGTCCACAGGCGGTGTCGGATGGCTACACCTTC.

The chain carries TRBV12-5 and TRBJ2-3; perhaps D is TRBD1 or TRBD2 (5 bases each). The ends were cut back, 5 bases at V and 1 base at J, with 10 bases in the middle. The CDR3 is made up of 14 amino acids. Germline CDR1 is LGHNT and CDR2 is FRNRAP. CDR3 residues: CASGLGTRTDTQYF. The CDR3 DNA reads TGTGCTAGTGGTCTAGGGACCCGCACAGATACGCAGTATTTT.

J is TRBJ2-1 and V is TRBV11-2; maybe TRBD2 (5 bases). V lost 5 bases and J 10 bases, leaving 21 bases between the germline ends. Germline V gene lookup returns CDR1 SGHAT and CDR2 FQNNGV. This CDR3 has 15 residues. As DNA, the CDR3 is TGTGCCAGCAGCCCCACGGAGGTAGTCTCCTACGAGCAGTTCTTC. It is translated as CASSPTEVVSYEQFF.

This clonotype was observed a handful of times. This rearrangement joins TRBV5-4 to TRBJ1-2, with 8 bases fitting TRBD1. The germline V gene encodes CDR1 SGHNT and CDR2 YYREEE (reference sequence). The CDR3 spans 15 residues. V gave up 0 bases and J gave up 8 bases; unmatched junction bases: 9. CDR3 loop: CASSLALGQDGGYTF. The CDR3 DNA is TGTGCCAGCAGCTTGGCCCTGGGACAGGACGGCGGCTACACCTTC.

The gene calls are TRBV7-6 and TRBJ1-6; TRBD1 might be the D (6 bases). CDR1 and CDR2 from the germline V gene are SGHVS and FNYEAQ. CDR3 length: 15 residues. V was shortened by 5 bases and J by 7 bases, with 15 bases between the two germline ends. CDR3 protein: CASSALQGRNSPLHF. CDR3 bases: TGTGCCAGCAGCGCGTTACAGGGCAGAAATTCACCCCTCCACTTT.

This clonotype was detected only a few times. The chain couples TRBV7-2 to TRBJ2-3; 7 nucleotides match TRBD1. Germline lookup yields CDR1 SGHTA and CDR2 FQGNSA. The V gene end was trimmed by 11 bases and the J gene end by 1 base; junction bases not matched to a gene: 9. This CDR3 comprises 14 residues. The CDR3 DNA is TGTGCCGGCTCAACAGGGGTGGGCACAGATACGCAGTATTTT. Amino acids: CAGSTGVGTDTQYF.

V usage is TRBV20-1 and J usage is TRBJ2-2, with D possibly being TRBD2 (5 bases). The CDR3 loop spans 16 amino acids. Trimming took 6 bases from V and 5 from J, leaving 22 bases between them. CDR1 is DFQATT, CDR2 SNEGSKA, per germline (reference sequence). CDR3 sequence reads: CSALARAPGNTGELFF. CDR3 DNA: TGCAGTGCCCTGGCCCGGGCCCCGGGGAATACCGGGGAGCTGTTTTTT.